The present T cell receptor beta chain was sequenced within a study of blood T cell repertoires in COVID-19. On the study more broadly: There were acute and convalescent COVID-19 samples, and they came from the United States, Italy and Spain.

The data were produced by immunoSEQ multiplex PCR, yet TCRdb's version contains in-frame clones alone and is incomplete. The table includes 150,000 to 200,000 clones, around 87% detected once. The ends lost 1 base at V and 7 bases at J; junction bases unmatched: 15. Germline V CDR1 and CDR2: MGHRA, YSYEKL. The CDR3 sequence is 18 residues long. Sequencing was done on a sample of peripheral blood. The receptor was isolated from a woman of 80 years or more in a cohort sampled during active or convalescent COVID-19. J is TRBJ1-5 and V is TRBV4-1; 8 bases line up with TRBD1. CDR3: CASSQGRGTTGGKQPQHF. The CDR3 nucleotides read TGCGCCAGCAGCCAAGGAAGAGGCACTACAGGGGGTAAGCAGCCCCAGCATTTT.